The text below deals with one TCR beta chain. What it binds is not known. The repertoire was sequenced with immunoSEQ multiplex PCR; TCRdb's copy has only in-frame clones and lacks some. This repertoire shows approximately 110,000 clones, about nine tenths found once; its top ten account for 3.3%. The sample comes from a study of CD4+ T cells in melanoma. Study-wide findings and caveats: A reported correlation linked neoantigen-specific CD4+ T cells to CD8+, macrophage and B cell function. Diverse differentiation states were reported for melanoma neoantigen-specific CD4+ T cells.

The V gene's germline CDR1 is MDHEN and CDR2 SYDVKM. Trimming took 0 bases from V and 8 from J, leaving 14 bases between them. The CDR3 totals 16 residues. The V call is TRBV28, the J call TRBJ1-6, with D perhaps TRBD1 (6 bases). Sequenced material: peripheral blood. The TCR originated in a human donor with melanoma. The CDR3 spells CASSLWAGGRHSPLHF. The CDR3 coding sequence is TGTGCCAGCAGTTTATGGGCGGGGGGGCGGCATTCACCCCTCCACTTT.